This TCR beta chain comes out of a study of blood T cell repertoires in COVID-19. Across the study: In each case, the material was cDNA or gDNA derived from T cells, B-cell-depleted T cells, or PBMCs.

Sequencing used immunoSEQ multiplex PCR; TCRdb keeps in-frame clones, though not all of them. The sample holds some 33,000 clones; approximately 85% are singletons and the top ten take around 7%. Germline CDR1 reads LGHNT; CDR2 reads FRNRAP. This CDR3 contains 16 residues. Deletions cut 3 bases from V and 7 bases from J, with 19 bases between. Material for sequencing was peripheral blood. The chain couples TRBV12-5 to TRBJ2-4, with no clear D. The sequence derives from a human donor in a cohort sampled during active COVID-19. CDR3 protein: CASGFSMPGMKNIQYF. The DNA of the CDR3 is TGTGCTAGTGGTTTTTCTATGCCAGGCATGAAGAACATTCAGTACTTC. Full variable domain (remainder filled in from reference TRBV12-5 and TRBJ2-4): DARVTQTPRHKVTEMGQEVTMRCQPILGHNTVFWYRQTMMQGLELLAYFRNRAPLDDSGMPKDRFSAEMPDATLATLKIQPSEPRDSAVYFCASGFSMPGMKNIQYFGAGTRLSVL.